The clone carrying this T cell receptor beta chain has at least ten counts. Amplified TCR beta CDR3 regions came from RNA transcripts. An initial round of RT-PCR targeting the TCR CDR3 relied on the HTBI primer set. TCRdb itself ran the multiplex PCR reads through MiXCR, one entry per CDR3 protein. The data show about 270,000 distinct CDR3 sequences, with 15% seen just once and roughly 31% held by the top ten. This sample was taken from a study of T cells in Graves' hyperthyroidism and ophthalmopathy. Study in general: Before treatment of any kind, peripheral blood was taken at initial diagnosis.

CDR3 length equals 12 residues. V dropped 6 bases and J dropped 7 bases, with 13 bases sitting between them. In germline, CDR1 is SNHLY, CDR2 FYNNEI. Disease duration under 2 months; hyperthyroidism patients were aged 18 to 65. It was uncontrolled infection, other autoimmune disease, pregnancy or lactation that excluded patients. Diagnoses used clinical symptoms, serum thyroxine and TRAb, thyroid ultrasound and orbital computed tomography. The rearrangement uses TRBV2 and TRBJ2-7, with a weak D call TRBD1 (6 bases). Sequenced input: blood. The TCR was taken from a woman in her fifties or sixties with Graves' hyperthyroidism that later progressed to Graves' ophthalmopathy. CDR3 in DNA: TGTGCCAGCAGCGGACAGTTTAGGGAGCAGTACTTC. Amino acid sequence: CASSGQFREQYF. The full variable domain, rest sourced from reference TRBV2 and TRBJ2-7, is EPEVTQTPSHQVTQMGQEVILRCVPISNHLYFYWYRQILGQKVEFLVSFYNNEISEKSEIFDDQFSVERPDGSNFTLKIRSTKLEDSAMYFCASSGQFREQYFGPGTRLTVT.